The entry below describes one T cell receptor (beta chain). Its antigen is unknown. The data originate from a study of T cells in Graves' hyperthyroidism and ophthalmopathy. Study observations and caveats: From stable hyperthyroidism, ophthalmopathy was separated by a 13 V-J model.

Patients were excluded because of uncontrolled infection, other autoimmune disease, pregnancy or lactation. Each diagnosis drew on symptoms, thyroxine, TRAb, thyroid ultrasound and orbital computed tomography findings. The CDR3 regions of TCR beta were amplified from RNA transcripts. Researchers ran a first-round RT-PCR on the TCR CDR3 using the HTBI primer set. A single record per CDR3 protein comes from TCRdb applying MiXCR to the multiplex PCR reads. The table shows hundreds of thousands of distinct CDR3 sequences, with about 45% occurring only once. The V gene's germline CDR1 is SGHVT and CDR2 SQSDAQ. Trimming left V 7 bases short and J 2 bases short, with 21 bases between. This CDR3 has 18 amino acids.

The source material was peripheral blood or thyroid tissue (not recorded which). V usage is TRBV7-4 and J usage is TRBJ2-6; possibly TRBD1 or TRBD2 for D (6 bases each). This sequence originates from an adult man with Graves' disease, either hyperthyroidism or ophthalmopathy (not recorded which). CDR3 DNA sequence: TGTGCCAGCATCCCAGGGACCGCCGGGGGCGCTGGGGCCAACGTCCTGACTTTC. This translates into CASIPGTAGGAGANVLTF.